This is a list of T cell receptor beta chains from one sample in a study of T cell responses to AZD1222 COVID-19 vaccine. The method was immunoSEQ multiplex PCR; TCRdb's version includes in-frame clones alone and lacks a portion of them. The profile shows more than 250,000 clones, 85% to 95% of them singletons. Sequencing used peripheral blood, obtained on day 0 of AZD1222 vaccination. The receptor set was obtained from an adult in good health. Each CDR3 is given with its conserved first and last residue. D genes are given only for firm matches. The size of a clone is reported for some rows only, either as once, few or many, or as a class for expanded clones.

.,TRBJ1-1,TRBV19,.,CASRSGVTEAFF,TGTGCCAGTAGATCAGGGGTCACTGAAGCTTTCTTT
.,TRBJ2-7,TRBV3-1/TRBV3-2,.,CASSHNGGPGEQYF,TGTGCCAGCAGCCATAACGGGGGGCCAGGGGAGCAGTACTTC
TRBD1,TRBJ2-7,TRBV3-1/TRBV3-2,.,CASSINPGTASYEQYF,TGTGCCAGCAGCATAAATCCCGGGACAGCATCCTACGAGCAGTACTTC
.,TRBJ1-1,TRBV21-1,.,CASSKVQVRTEAFF,TGTGCCAGCAGCAAAGTTCAGGTCAGGACTGAAGCTTTCTTT
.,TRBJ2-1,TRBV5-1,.,CASSSQGGPGNEQFF,TGCGCCAGCAGCTCCCAGGGGGGGCCGGGGAATGAGCAGTTCTTC
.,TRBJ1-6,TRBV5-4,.,CASSLGGHNSPLHF,TGTGCCAGCAGCTTGGGCGGTCATAATTCACCCCTCCACTTT
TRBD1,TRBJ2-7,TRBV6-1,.,CASSEALPRGPYF,TGTGCCAGCAGTGAAGCTCTCCCGAGGGGGCCGTACTTC
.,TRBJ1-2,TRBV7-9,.,CASAKGSDYGYTF,TGTGCCAGCGCTAAGGGCAGTGACTATGGCTACACCTTC
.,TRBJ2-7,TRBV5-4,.,CASSLHDRFEQYF,TGTGCCAGCAGCTTACACGACAGGTTCGAGCAGTACTTC
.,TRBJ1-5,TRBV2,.,CASRRGAGNQPQHF,TGTGCCAGCAGGCGGGGGGCGGGAAATCAGCCCCAGCATTTT
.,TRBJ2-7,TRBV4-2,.,CASSQSWQIHEQYF,TGTGCCAGCAGCCAGAGCTGGCAAATCCACGAGCAGTACTTC
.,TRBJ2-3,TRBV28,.,CASSWGGRDQHF,TGTGCCAGCAGTTGGGGGGGCCGTGACCAACATTTT
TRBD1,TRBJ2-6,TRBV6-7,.,CASTRGQPNVLTF,TGTGCCAGCACTCGGGGACAGCCCAACGTCCTGACTTTC
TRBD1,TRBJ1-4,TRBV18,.,CASSPQGANEKLFF,TGTGCCAGCTCACCACAGGGGGCGAATGAAAAACTGTTTTTT
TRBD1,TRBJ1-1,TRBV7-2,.,CASSRRDRLNTEAFF,TGTGCCAGCAGCCGGCGGGACAGACTGAACACTGAAGCTTTCTTT
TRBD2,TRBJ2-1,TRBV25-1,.,CASSEYKTSGNNEQFF,TGTGCCAGCAGTGAATATAAAACTAGCGGAAACAATGAGCAGTTCTTC
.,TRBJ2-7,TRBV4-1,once,CASSLRASTYEQYF,TGCGCCAGCAGCCTCCGGGCCTCGACCTACGAGCAGTACTTC
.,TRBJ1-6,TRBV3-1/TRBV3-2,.,CASSLVLYNSPLHF,TGTGCCAGCAGCCTCGTTCTCTATAATTCACCCCTCCACTTT
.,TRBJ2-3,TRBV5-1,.,CASNSQGLGTDTQYF,TGCGCCAGCAACTCCCAGGGTCTGGGCACAGATACGCAGTATTTT
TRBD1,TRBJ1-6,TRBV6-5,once,CASNRDRLNSPLHF,TGTGCCAGTAACCGGGACAGGCTTAATTCACCCCTCCACTTT